Following are 3 T cell receptor beta chains from one sample sequenced in a study of blood T cell repertoires in COVID-19. Assay used: immunoSEQ multiplex PCR; TCRdb lists only in-frame clones, some missing. The table records about 91,000 clones, roughly 79% of them present only once. The sample comprised peripheral blood. These receptors were obtained from a woman of 80 years or more with acute or convalescent COVID-19.

This clone was recorded once. The V call is TRBV11-3, the J call TRBJ2-1, with a weak D call TRBD2 (5 bases). This CDR3 has 15 amino acids. The germline V gene has CDR1 SGHNT and CDR2 YENEEA. Trimming removed 5 bases at V and 0 bases at J, with 11 bases between. The DNA of the CDR3 is TGTGCCAGCAGCCCAGGTGGGAGCTCCTACAATGAGCAGTTCTTC. This encodes CASSPGGSSYNEQFF.

There are a few counts of this clone. This rearrangement joins TRBV30 to TRBJ1-5; tentatively, D is TRBD1 (6 bases). This CDR3 has 13 amino acids. Germline V lookup: CDR1 GTSNPN, CDR2 SVGIG (reference sequence). Trimming stripped 7 bases from V and 5 bases from J, with 15 bases between. The CDR3 loop reads CAYNRASDQPQHF. The DNA of the CDR3 is TGTGCCTACAACAGGGCTTCGGATCAGCCCCAGCATTTT.

This clone occurred once. The chain uses TRBV11-3 and TRBJ2-2; D possibly corresponds to TRBD1 (5 bases). V was shortened by 5 bases and J by 7 bases, with 14 bases between the two germline ends. Germline V gene data show CDR1 as SGHNT and CDR2 as YENEEA. The CDR3 is 14 residues long. This chain's CDR3 is CASSPQGLGGELFF. The CDR3 DNA reads as TGTGCCAGCAGCCCTCAGGGTTTGGGCGGGGAGCTGTTTTTT.